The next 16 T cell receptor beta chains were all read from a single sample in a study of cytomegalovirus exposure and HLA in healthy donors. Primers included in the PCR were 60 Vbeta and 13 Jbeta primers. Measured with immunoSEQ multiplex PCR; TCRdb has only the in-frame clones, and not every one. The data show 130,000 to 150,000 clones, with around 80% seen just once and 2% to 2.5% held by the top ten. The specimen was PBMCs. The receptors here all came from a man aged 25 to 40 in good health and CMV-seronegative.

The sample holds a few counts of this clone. CDR3 nucleotide sequence: TGTGCCAGCAGCCACGCCGGACAGGGAGGTTGGGAAAAACTGTTTTTT. It encodes CASSHAGQGGWEKLFF. The rearrangement uses TRBV5-4 and TRBJ1-4; 8 bases are a match to TRBD1. From germline, CDR1 is SGHNT and CDR2 YYREEE (reference sequence). The CDR3 sequence is 16 residues long. Trimming took 4 bases from V and 8 from J; bases not matched to a gene: 13.

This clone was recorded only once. CDR3 region: CATSGNQQGNPTDTQYF. The CDR3 coding sequence is TGTGCCACCAGCGGCAACCAGCAGGGGAATCCCACAGATACGCAGTATTTT. The chain links TRBV15 to TRBJ2-3; D is perhaps TRBD1 (6 bases). The CDR3 totals 17 residues. Trimming cost V 5 bases and J 2 bases, with 20 bases left between them. Germline V CDR1 and CDR2: LNHNV, YYDKDF (reference sequence).

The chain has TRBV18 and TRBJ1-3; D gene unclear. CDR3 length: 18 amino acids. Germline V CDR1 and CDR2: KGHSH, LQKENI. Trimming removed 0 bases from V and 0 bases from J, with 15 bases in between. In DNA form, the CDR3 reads TGTGCCAGCTCACCACCTGTAGCTGCTCCCCACTCTGGAAACACCATATATTTT. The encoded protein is CASSPPVAAPHSGNTIYF.

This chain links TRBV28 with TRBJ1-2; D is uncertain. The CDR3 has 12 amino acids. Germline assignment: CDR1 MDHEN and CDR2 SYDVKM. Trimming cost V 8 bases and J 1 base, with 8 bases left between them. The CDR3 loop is CASGTDNYGYTF. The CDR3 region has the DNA TGTGCCAGCGGAACAGATAACTATGGCTACACCTTC.

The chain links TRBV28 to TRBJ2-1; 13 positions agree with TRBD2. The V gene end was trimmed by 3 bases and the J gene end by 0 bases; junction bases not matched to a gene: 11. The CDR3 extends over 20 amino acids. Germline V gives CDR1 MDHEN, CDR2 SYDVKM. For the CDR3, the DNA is TGTGCCAGCAGTTTTGGAGGACTAGCGGGAGCCTATCACTCCTACAATGAGCAGTTCTTC. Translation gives CASSFGGLAGAYHSYNEQFF.

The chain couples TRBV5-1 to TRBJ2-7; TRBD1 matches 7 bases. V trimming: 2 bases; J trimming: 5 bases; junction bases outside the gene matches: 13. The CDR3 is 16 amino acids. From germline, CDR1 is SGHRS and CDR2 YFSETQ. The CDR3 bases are TGCGCCAGCAGCTTCGACAGGGTCAAGCCCGGGGACGAGCAGTACTTC. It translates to CASSFDRVKPGDEQYF.

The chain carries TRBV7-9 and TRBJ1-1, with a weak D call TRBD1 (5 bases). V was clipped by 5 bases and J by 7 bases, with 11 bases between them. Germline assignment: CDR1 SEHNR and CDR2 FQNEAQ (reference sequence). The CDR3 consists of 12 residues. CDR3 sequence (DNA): TGTGCCAGCAGCCCTCGGGGGTTTGAAGCTTTCTTT. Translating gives CASSPRGFEAFF.

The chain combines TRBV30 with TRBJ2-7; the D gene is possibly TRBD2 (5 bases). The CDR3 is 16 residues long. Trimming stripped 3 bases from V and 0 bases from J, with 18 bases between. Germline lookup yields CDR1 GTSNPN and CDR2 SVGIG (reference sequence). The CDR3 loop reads CAWSIRWSGSSYEQYF. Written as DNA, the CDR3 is TGTGCCTGGAGCATCCGATGGAGCGGATCCTCCTACGAGCAGTACTTC.

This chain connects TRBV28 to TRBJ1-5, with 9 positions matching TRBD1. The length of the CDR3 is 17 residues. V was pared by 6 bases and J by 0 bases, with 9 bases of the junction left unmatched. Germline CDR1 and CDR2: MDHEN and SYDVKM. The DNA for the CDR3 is TGTGCCAGCAGCTCCGACAGGGGGATAGATAGCAATCAGCCCCAGCATTTT. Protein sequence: CASSSDRGIDSNQPQHF. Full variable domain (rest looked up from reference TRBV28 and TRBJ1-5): DVKVTQSSRYLVKRTGEKVFLECVQDMDHENMFWYRQDPGLGLRLIYFSYDVKMKEKGDIPEGYSVSREKKERFSLILESASTNQTSMYLCASSSDRGIDSNQPQHFGDGTRLSIL.

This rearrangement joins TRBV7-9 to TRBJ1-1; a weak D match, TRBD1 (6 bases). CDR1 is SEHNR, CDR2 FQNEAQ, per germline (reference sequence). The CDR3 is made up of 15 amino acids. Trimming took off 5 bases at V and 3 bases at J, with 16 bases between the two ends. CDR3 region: CASSRSLGGHTEAFF. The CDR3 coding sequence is TGTGCCAGCAGCCGATCATTGGGGGGGCACACTGAAGCTTTCTTT.

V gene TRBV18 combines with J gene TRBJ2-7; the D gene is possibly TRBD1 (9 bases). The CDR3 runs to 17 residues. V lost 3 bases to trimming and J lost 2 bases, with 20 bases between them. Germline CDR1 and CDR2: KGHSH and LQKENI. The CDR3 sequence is CASSPRDRGGLAYEQYF. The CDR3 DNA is TGTGCCAGCTCACCGCGTGACAGGGGGGGACTAGCCTACGAGCAGTACTTC.

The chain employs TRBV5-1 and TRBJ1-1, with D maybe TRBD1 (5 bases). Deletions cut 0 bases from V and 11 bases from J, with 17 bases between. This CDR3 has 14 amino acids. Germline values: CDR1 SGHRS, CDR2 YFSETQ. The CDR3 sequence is CASSLGGALDLAFF. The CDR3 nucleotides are TGCGCCAGCAGCTTGGGTGGGGCCCTAGATTTGGCTTTCTTT.

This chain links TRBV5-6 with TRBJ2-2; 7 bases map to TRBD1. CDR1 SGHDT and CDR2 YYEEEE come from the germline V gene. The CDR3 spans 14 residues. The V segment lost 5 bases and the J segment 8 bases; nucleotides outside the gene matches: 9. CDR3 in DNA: TGTGCCAGCAGGACAGGGCTGAGGACTGGGGAGCTGTTTTTT. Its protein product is CASRTGLRTGELFF.

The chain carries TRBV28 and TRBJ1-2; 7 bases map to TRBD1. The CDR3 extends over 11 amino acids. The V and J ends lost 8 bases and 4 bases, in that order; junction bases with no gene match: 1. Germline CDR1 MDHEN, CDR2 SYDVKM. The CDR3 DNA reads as TGTGCCAGCGGGACAGTCTATGGCTACACCTTC. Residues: CASGTVYGYTF.

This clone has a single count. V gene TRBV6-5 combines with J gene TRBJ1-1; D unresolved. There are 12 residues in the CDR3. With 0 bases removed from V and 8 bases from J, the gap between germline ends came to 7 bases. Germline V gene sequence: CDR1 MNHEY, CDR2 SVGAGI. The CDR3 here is CASSYSRSEAFF. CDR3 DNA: TGTGCCAGCAGTTACTCGAGGTCGGAAGCTTTCTTT.

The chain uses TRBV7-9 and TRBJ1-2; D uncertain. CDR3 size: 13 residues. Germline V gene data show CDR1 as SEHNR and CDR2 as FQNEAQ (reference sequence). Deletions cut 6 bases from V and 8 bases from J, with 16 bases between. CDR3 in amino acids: CASSLAQMRGYTF. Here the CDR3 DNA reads TGTGCCAGCAGTCTCGCTCAAATGAGGGGCTACACCTTC.